These T cell receptor beta chains were read from a single sample in a study of Tregs in tolerant kidney transplant recipients. These TCRs' antigens remain unknown. Sequenced by immunoSEQ multiplex PCR; TCRdb stores in-frame clones only, minus some. In the table there are about 31,000 clones, about four fifths of which are singletons. Sequencing was done on a sample of Tregs from blood cultured with allogeneic cells. The receptors were gathered from a human donor in good health. Each CDR3 is given with its conserved first and last residue. Each record gives: J gene, V gene, clone size, D gene, CDR3 protein, CDR3 DNA. The D gene is left open where the match is weak. The size field is filled for only some rows; it gives once, few, many or a size class.

j_call: TRBJ1-1; v_call: TRBV6-1; clone_size: .; d_call: .; cdr3_aa: CASSEGRQNTEAFF; cdr3_nt: TGTGCCAGCAGTGAAGGCAGGCAGAACACTGAAGCTTTCTTT
j_call: TRBJ1-5; v_call: TRBV7-9; clone_size: .; d_call: .; cdr3_aa: CASSLVGSQPQHF; cdr3_nt: TGTGCCAGCAGCTTAGTAGGCAGCCAGCCCCAGCATTTT
j_call: TRBJ1-2; v_call: TRBV7-2; clone_size: .; d_call: .; cdr3_aa: CASSSRGGAKGYTF; cdr3_nt: TGTGCCAGCAGCTCCCGTGGAGGGGCGAAAGGCTACACCTTC
j_call: TRBJ1-2; v_call: TRBV6-5; clone_size: .; d_call: .; cdr3_aa: CASSYSGFANYGYTF; cdr3_nt: TGTGCCAGCAGTTACTCCGGGTTCGCTAACTATGGCTACACCTTC
j_call: TRBJ2-5; v_call: TRBV7-2; clone_size: .; d_call: .; cdr3_aa: CASSLAVLETQYF; cdr3_nt: TGTGCCAGCAGCTTAGCAGTGTTAGAGACCCAGTACTTC
j_call: TRBJ2-3; v_call: TRBV13; clone_size: .; d_call: .; cdr3_aa: CASSFGLSEGDTQYF; cdr3_nt: TGTGCCAGCAGCTTTGGGCTTTCGGAGGGAGATACGCAGTATTTT
j_call: TRBJ2-7; v_call: TRBV4-2; clone_size: .; d_call: .; cdr3_aa: CASSQVGAPGLSSYEQYF; cdr3_nt: TGTGCCAGCAGCCAAGTCGGGGCCCCGGGACTTAGCTCCTACGAGCAGTACTTC
j_call: TRBJ1-1; v_call: TRBV6-6; clone_size: .; d_call: .; cdr3_aa: CASRAVMNTEAFF; cdr3_nt: TGTGCCAGCAGGGCGGTTATGAACACTGAAGCTTTCTTT
j_call: TRBJ1-2; v_call: TRBV29-1; clone_size: few; d_call: .; cdr3_aa: CSVEYSGAGYGYTF; cdr3_nt: TGCAGCGTTGAATATTCGGGGGCGGGCTATGGCTACACCTTC
j_call: TRBJ1-1; v_call: TRBV11-3; clone_size: .; d_call: TRBD1; cdr3_aa: CASSPGQGLGPEAFF; cdr3_nt: TGTGCCAGCAGCCCCGGACAGGGATTGGGGCCTGAAGCTTTCTTT
j_call: TRBJ2-3; v_call: TRBV10-2; clone_size: .; d_call: .; cdr3_aa: CASSGDSTDTQYF; cdr3_nt: TGCGCCAGCAGTGGGGACAGCACAGATACGCAGTATTTT
j_call: TRBJ2-5; v_call: TRBV29-1; clone_size: .; d_call: .; cdr3_aa: CSGLKGTGETQYF; cdr3_nt: TGCAGCGGGCTGAAGGGAACCGGTGAGACCCAGTACTTC
j_call: TRBJ1-2; v_call: TRBV6-5; clone_size: .; d_call: .; cdr3_aa: CASSYRGWANYGYTF; cdr3_nt: TGTGCCAGCAGTTACCGTGGCTGGGCAAACTATGGCTACACCTTC
j_call: TRBJ1-1; v_call: TRBV5-6; clone_size: .; d_call: TRBD1; cdr3_aa: CASSLTGYTEAFF; cdr3_nt: TGTGCCAGCAGCCTGACAGGGTACACTGAAGCTTTCTTT
j_call: TRBJ2-5; v_call: TRBV6-5; clone_size: .; d_call: TRBD2; cdr3_aa: CASSPWVGTSKTQYF; cdr3_nt: TGTGCCAGCAGCCCTTGGGTAGGGACTAGCAAGACCCAGTACTTC
j_call: TRBJ1-3; v_call: TRBV2; clone_size: few; d_call: .; cdr3_aa: CASSVLRRGSGNTIYF; cdr3_nt: TGTGCCAGCAGTGTCCTAAGGCGCGGGAGTGGAAACACCATATATTTT
j_call: TRBJ2-3; v_call: TRBV4-1; clone_size: .; d_call: TRBD2; cdr3_aa: CASSRPTSGLIDTQYF; cdr3_nt: TGCGCCAGCAGCCGGCCGACTAGCGGTTTGATTGATACGCAGTATTTT
j_call: TRBJ2-5; v_call: TRBV29-1; clone_size: once; d_call: .; cdr3_aa: CSHMGTIETQYF; cdr3_nt: TGCAGCCACATGGGGACCATAGAGACCCAGTACTTC
j_call: TRBJ2-5; v_call: TRBV5-8; clone_size: .; d_call: TRBD1; cdr3_aa: CASSRGQGWETQYF; cdr3_nt: TGTGCCAGCAGCCGTGGACAGGGTTGGGAGACCCAGTACTTC
j_call: TRBJ1-2; v_call: TRBV4-1; clone_size: few; d_call: .; cdr3_aa: CASSQHITNYGYTF; cdr3_nt: TGCGCCAGCAGCCAACACATCACCAACTATGGCTACACCTTC
j_call: TRBJ2-7; v_call: TRBV5-1; clone_size: .; d_call: .; cdr3_aa: CASSLGTVYEQYF; cdr3_nt: TGCGCCAGCAGCTTGGGGACCGTCTACGAGCAGTACTTC
j_call: TRBJ1-5; v_call: TRBV19; clone_size: .; d_call: .; cdr3_aa: CASSTTPGVLNQPQHF; cdr3_nt: TGTGCCAGCAGCACTACGCCAGGGGTCCTCAATCAGCCCCAGCATTTT